The sample holds a few counts of the clone carrying this T cell receptor beta chain. Its target is not known. The data derive from a study of naive and memory T cell subsets. Study outcomes and limitations: Naive repertoires, especially CD8, held a few larger clonotypes, possibly memory cells re-expressing CD45RA. Over 90% of naive TCR sequences appeared only once after error correction, unlike memory subsets.

The CDR3 contains 13 residues. The germline V gene encodes CDR1 MDHEN and CDR2 SYDVKM. V was trimmed by 8 bases and J by 2 bases, leaving 13 bases between them. The beta constant-region primer was an equimolar mix of two oligonucleotides covering TRBC1 and TRBC2. Ligated cDNA was amplified by four rounds of PCR with nested alpha and beta constant-region primers and SP2. TCRdb reanalysed the UMI-ligation and nested PCR reads using MiXCR and keeps one entry per CDR3 protein. The sample has fewer than 150,000 distinct CDR3 sequences, approximately 20% seen once; the top ten hold about 0.6%. The gene calls are TRBV28 and TRBJ2-7, with D possibly being TRBD2 (5 bases). This TCR derives from a human donor in good health. Sequencing was done on a sample of naive CD8+ T cells from blood. CDR3: CASCEGSTYEQYF. The CDR3 nucleotides read TGTGCCAGCTGCGAGGGCAGCACCTACGAGCAGTACTTC.